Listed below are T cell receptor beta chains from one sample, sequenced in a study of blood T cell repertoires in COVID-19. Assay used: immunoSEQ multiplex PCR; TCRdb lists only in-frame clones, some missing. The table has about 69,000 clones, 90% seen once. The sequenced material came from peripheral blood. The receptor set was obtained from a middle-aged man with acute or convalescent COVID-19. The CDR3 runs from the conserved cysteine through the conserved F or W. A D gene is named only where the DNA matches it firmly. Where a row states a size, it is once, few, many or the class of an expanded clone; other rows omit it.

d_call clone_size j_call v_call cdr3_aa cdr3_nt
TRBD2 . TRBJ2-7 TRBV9 CASSVARTSDSYEQYF TGTGCCAGCAGCGTAGCTAGGACTAGCGATTCCTACGAGCAGTACTTC
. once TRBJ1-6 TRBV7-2 CASSPKTGHNSPLHF TGTGCCAGCAGCCCTAAGACAGGACATAATTCACCCCTCCACTTT
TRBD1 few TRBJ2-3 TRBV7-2 CASSQDRGRTDTQYF TGTGCCAGCAGCCAGGACAGGGGGCGGACAGATACGCAGTATTTT
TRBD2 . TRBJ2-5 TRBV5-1 CASSLYAGEEETQYF TGCGCCAGCAGCTTGTACGCGGGAGAGGAGGAGACCCAGTACTTC
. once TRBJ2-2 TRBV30 CAWSVLLQNTGELFF TGTGCCTGGAGTGTACTACTACAGAACACCGGGGAGCTGTTTTTT
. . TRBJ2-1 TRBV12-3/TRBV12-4 CASSLSLDEQFF TGTGCCAGCAGTCTCTCCCTCGATGAGCAGTTCTTC
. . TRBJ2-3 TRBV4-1 CASSLRGTSTDTQYF TGCGCCAGCAGCCTGCGTGGGACTAGCACAGATACGCAGTATTTT
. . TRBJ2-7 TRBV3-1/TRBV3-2 CASTTPRSPYEQYF TGTGCCAGCACCACCCCCCGTAGTCCCTACGAGCAGTACTTC
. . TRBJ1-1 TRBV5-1 CASSDRMNTEAFF TGCGCCAGCAGCGACAGGATGAACACTGAAGCTTTCTTT
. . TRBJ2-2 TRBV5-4 CASSLDYPNTGELFF TGTGCCAGCAGCTTGGACTACCCGAACACCGGGGAGCTGTTTTTT
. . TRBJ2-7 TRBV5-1 CASSLGARSYEQYF TGCGCCAGCAGCTTAGGAGCTAGGTCCTACGAGCAGTACTTC
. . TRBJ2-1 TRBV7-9 CASSSTGSSYNEQFF TGTGCCAGCAGTTCCACAGGGAGCTCCTACAATGAGCAGTTCTTC
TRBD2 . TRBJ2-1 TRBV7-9 CASSLAIAGGLGYEQFF TGTGCCAGCAGCTTGGCAATAGCGGGAGGGCTTGGCTATGAGCAGTTCTTC
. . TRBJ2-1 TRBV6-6 CASSRPRNEQFF TGTGCCAGCAGTCGCCCCCGGAATGAGCAGTTCTTC
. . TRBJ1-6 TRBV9 CASSAGTTNSPLHF TGTGCCAGCAGCGCCGGGACTACCAATTCACCCCTCCACTTT
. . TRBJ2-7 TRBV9 CASSVGDSDYEQYF TGTGCCAGCAGCGTTGGGGACTCCGACTACGAGCAGTACTTC
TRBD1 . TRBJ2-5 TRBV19 CASSPTQGASKTQYF TGTGCCAGTAGTCCAACACAGGGGGCATCGAAGACCCAGTACTTC
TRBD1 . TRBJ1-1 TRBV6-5 CASSYQRQGLEAFF TGTGCCAGCAGTTACCAAAGACAGGGGCTTGAAGCTTTCTTT
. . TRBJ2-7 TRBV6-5 CASTRTASSYEQYF TGTGCCAGCACAAGGACAGCTAGCTCCTACGAGCAGTACTTC
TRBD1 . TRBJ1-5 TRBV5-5 CASRGGTGLDQPQHF TGTGCCAGCAGGGGGGGGACAGGGCTCGATCAGCCCCAGCATTTT
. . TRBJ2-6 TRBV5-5 CASSPDYPGANVLTF TGTGCCAGCAGCCCGGACTACCCTGGGGCCAACGTCCTGACTTTC
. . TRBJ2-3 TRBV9 CASGLAPTDTQYF TGTGCCAGCGGTCTAGCGCCCACAGATACGCAGTATTTT
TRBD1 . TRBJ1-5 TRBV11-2 CASSLGDRMNQPQHF TGTGCCAGCAGCTTAGGGGACAGAATGAATCAGCCCCAGCATTTT
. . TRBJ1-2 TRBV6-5 CASSFRDSSYGYTF TGTGCCAGCAGTTTCCGCGACAGCAGCTATGGCTACACCTTC
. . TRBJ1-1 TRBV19 CASGTTANTEAFF TGTGCCAGTGGTACGACAGCGAACACTGAAGCTTTCTTT
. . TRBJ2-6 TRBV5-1 CASNLEGFSRKASGANVLTF TGCGCCAGCAACTTGGAGGGGTTTAGTAGGAAAGCCTCTGGGGCCAACGTCCTGACTTTC
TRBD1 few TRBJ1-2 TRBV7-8 CASSPSGQGNYGYTF TGTGCCAGCAGCCCTTCGGGACAGGGTAACTATGGCTACACCTTC
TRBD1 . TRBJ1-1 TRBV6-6 CASSQQGRGNTEAFF TGTGCCAGCAGTCAACAGGGGCGGGGGAACACTGAAGCTTTCTTT
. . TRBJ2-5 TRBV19 CASSMGAGTHKETQYF TGTGCCAGTAGTATGGGGGCCGGGACCCATAAAGAGACCCAGTACTTC
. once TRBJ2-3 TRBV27 CASSRITDTDTQYF TGTGCCAGCAGCCGGATAACAGACACAGATACGCAGTATTTT
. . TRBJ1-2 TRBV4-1 CASSQLTGNYGYTF TGCGCCAGCAGCCAACTCACGGGTAACTATGGCTACACCTTC
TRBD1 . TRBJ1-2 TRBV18 CASSPRTGGGSYGYTF TGTGCCAGCTCACCGAGGACAGGGGGCGGATCCTATGGCTACACCTTC
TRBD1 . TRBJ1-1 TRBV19 CASSLPTGFTEAFF TGTGCCAGTAGTCTCCCGACAGGGTTCACTGAAGCTTTCTTT
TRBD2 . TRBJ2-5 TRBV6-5 CASGTGGETQYF TGTGCCAGTGGTACGGGAGGAGAGACCCAGTACTTC
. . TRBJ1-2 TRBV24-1 CATSTGPGNHGYTF TGTGCCACCAGTACCGGGCCAGGGAACCATGGCTACACCTTC
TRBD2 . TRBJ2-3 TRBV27 CASRRTSGRDVDTQYF TGTGCCAGCAGGCGTACTAGCGGGAGGGATGTAGATACGCAGTATTTT
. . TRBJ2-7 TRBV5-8 CASRNRASLEGQYF TGTGCCAGCAGGAATAGGGCTTCCTTAGAGGGGCAGTACTTC
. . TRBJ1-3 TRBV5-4 CASSLFGVGNTIYF TGTGCCAGCAGCTTGTTCGGGGTTGGAAACACCATATATTTT
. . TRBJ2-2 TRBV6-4 CASSDFNRANTGELFF TGTGCCAGCAGTGACTTCAATCGGGCGAACACCGGGGAGCTGTTTTTT
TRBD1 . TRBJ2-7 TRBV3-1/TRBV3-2 CASSQGAGGYEQYF TGTGCCAGCAGCCAAGGGGCAGGGGGATACGAGCAGTACTTC
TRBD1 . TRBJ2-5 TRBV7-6 CASSPGQGRAETQYF TGTGCCAGCAGCCCCGGACAGGGGAGGGCGGAGACCCAGTACTTC
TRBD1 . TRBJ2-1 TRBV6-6 CASRLGQTFDNEQFF TGTGCCAGCAGGCTGGGACAGACATTCGACAATGAGCAGTTCTTC
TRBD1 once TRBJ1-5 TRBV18 CASSPLATGAGFNQPQHF TGTGCCAGCTCACCACTCGCGACAGGGGCCGGTTTTAATCAGCCCCAGCATTTT
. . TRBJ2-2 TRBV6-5 CASTQFGTGELFF TGTGCCAGCACGCAGTTTGGCACCGGGGAGCTGTTTTTT
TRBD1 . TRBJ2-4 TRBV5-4 CASSLQDRGSKNIQYF TGTGCCAGCAGCTTGCAGGACAGGGGATCCAAAAACATTCAGTACTTC